What follows are 14 T cell receptor beta chains derived from one specimen sequenced in a study. From the RT-PCR reads, TCRdb called clonotypes with MiXCR, one entry per CDR3 protein. The sample has about 700,000 distinct CDR3 sequences, approximately 15% seen once. The specimen sequenced was memory CD4+ T cells from blood. The source is a female donor in good health, serving as a healthy control.

This clonotype was seen more than once but under ten times. The chain has TRBV7-2 and TRBJ1-2; TRBD1 aligns across 7 bases. This CDR3 comprises 12 residues. Per the germline V gene, CDR1 is SGHTA and CDR2 is FQGNSA. V lost 8 bases and J lost 5; bases outside the gene matches: 5. CDR3 nucleotides: TGTGCCAGCGGGCGGACAGGTTATGGCTACACCTTC. Its protein is CASGRTGYGYTF.

Many counts were recorded for this clonotype. V gene TRBV5-1 combines with J gene TRBJ1-5, with D uncertain. This CDR3 region has 14 residues. V was cut by 4 bases and J by 2 bases, with 10 bases left in between. Germline V lookup: CDR1 SGHRS, CDR2 YFSETQ. CDR3 in amino acids: CASSPDTGNQPQHF. DNA of the CDR3: TGCGCCAGCAGCCCCGACACCGGCAATCAGCCCCAGCATTTT.

This clonotype occurred many times. CDR3 region: CASSPPVNTDTQYF. CDR3 DNA sequence: TGTGCCAGCAGCCCACCGGTTAACACAGATACGCAGTATTTT. The rearrangement uses TRBV7-8 and TRBJ2-3; no clear D. CDR1 is SGHVS and CDR2 is FQNEAQ in the germline V gene. Trimming removed 5 bases from V and 2 bases from J, with 11 bases in between. The CDR3 contains 14 residues.

This clonotype came up many times. The chain links TRBV5-5 to TRBJ1-5; 10 bases agree with TRBD1. CDR3 size: 15 residues. The germline V gene has CDR1 SGHKS and CDR2 YYEKEE (reference sequence). Trimming took 3 bases from V and 6 from J; bases not matched to a gene: 6. For the CDR3, the DNA is TGTGCCAGCAGCTCGACAGGGGGCGCGGGTCAGCCCCAGCATTTT. The encoded protein is CASSSTGGAGQPQHF.

The CDR3 DNA reads TGTGCCAGCAGCCACTCGACGGATGGCTACACCTTC. It yields the protein CASSHSTDGYTF. The chain joins TRBV3-1 to TRBJ1-2; no clear D gene. Trimming removed 3 bases at V and 6 bases at J, with 8 bases between. Per germline, CDR1 LGHDT and CDR2 YNNKEL (reference sequence). There are 12 residues in the CDR3.

This chain uses TRBV20-1 with TRBJ2-3; no clear D gene. Germline assignment: CDR1 DFQATT and CDR2 SNEGSKA (reference sequence). V was pared by 5 bases and J by 4 bases, with 13 bases between. CDR3 length equals 13 residues. The CDR3 sequence is CSAPSLVADTQYF. DNA for the CDR3: TGCAGTGCTCCCTCCTTGGTAGCAGATACGCAGTATTTT.

The CDR3 sequence is CAGRTSGQVDGYTF. For the CDR3, the DNA is TGTGCCGGACGGACCTCAGGACAGGTCGATGGCTACACCTTC. The chain employs TRBV28 and TRBJ1-2; 7 nucleotides align to TRBD1. Per germline, CDR1 MDHEN and CDR2 SYDVKM. The trim removed 11 bases at V and 6 bases at J, leaving 15 bases unmatched. The CDR3 spans 14 residues.

This chain connects TRBV3-1 to TRBJ2-3; 7 bases are shared with TRBD2. V was pared by 5 bases and J by 2 bases, with 10 bases of the junction left unmatched. This CDR3 has 16 residues. The germline V gene encodes CDR1 LGHDT and CDR2 YNNKEL (reference sequence). The CDR3 DNA is TGTGCCAGCAGCTTTGGGGGGGGGATATCCACAGATACGCAGTATTTT. It specifies CASSFGGGISTDTQYF.

This clonotype has a count of ten or more. The chain combines TRBV3-1 with TRBJ2-5; the D gene is possibly TRBD2 (5 bases). From germline, CDR1 is LGHDT and CDR2 YNNKEL (reference sequence). V was clipped by 4 bases and J by 7 bases, with 10 bases between them. This CDR3 region has 12 residues. The CDR3 spells CASSPEERTQYF. The CDR3 DNA reads as TGTGCCAGCAGCCCGGAGGAGAGGACCCAGTACTTC.

This clonotype was seen at least ten times. The chain links TRBV20-1 to TRBJ1-6; 9 nucleotides agree with TRBD1. The CDR3 consists of 14 residues. Germline V gene lookup returns CDR1 DFQATT and CDR2 SNEGSKA (reference sequence). The V gene end was trimmed by 1 base and the J gene end by 9 bases; junction bases not matched to a gene: 4. This CDR3 is CSARGGQGSSPLHF. DNA of the CDR3: TGCAGTGCTAGAGGCGGACAGGGGTCTTCACCCCTCCACTTT.

V gene TRBV7-2 combines with J gene TRBJ2-1; 8 bases fit TRBD1. CDR1 is SGHTA, CDR2 FQGNSA, per germline. The CDR3 spans 15 residues. V lost 1 base to trimming and J lost 12 bases; unmatched junction nucleotides: 11. CDR3 region: CASSLEQGARIGQFF. CDR3 sequence (DNA): TGTGCCAGCAGCTTAGAGCAGGGGGCAAGGATTGGGCAGTTCTTC.

V usage is TRBV15 and J usage is TRBJ2-7; D is perhaps TRBD2 (5 bases). This CDR3 spans 14 amino acids. The V and J ends lost 0 bases and 9 bases respectively, with 15 bases between them. Germline V gene data show CDR1 as LNHNV and CDR2 as YYDKDF (reference sequence). CDR3 region: CATSRDRVGVGQYF. The CDR3 nucleotides read TGTGCCACCAGCAGAGATCGAGTCGGGGTTGGGCAGTACTTC. Complete variable domain (other parts from reference TRBV15 and TRBJ2-7): DAMVIQNPRYQVTQFGKPVTLSCSQTLNHNVMYWYQQKSSQAPKLLFHYYDKDFNNEADTPDNFQSRRPNTSFCFLDIRSPGLGDTAMYLCATSRDRVGVGQYFGPGTRLTVT.

Only a few counts were recorded for this clonotype. V gene TRBV20-1 combines with J gene TRBJ2-7, with D perhaps being TRBD1 or TRBD2 (6 bases each). The CDR3 loop spans 14 amino acids. The V end lost 6 bases, the J end lost 6 bases, and 21 bases lay between the germline ends. The germline CDR1 and CDR2 sequences are DFQATT and SNEGSKA (reference sequence). The CDR3 loop reads CSAIDGGGAGEQYF. In nucleotides, the CDR3 is TGCAGTGCGATCGACGGGGGCGGGGCAGGCGAGCAGTACTTC.

This clonotype was detected ten times or more. V and J are TRBV7-3 and TRBJ2-2; D ambiguous. CDR1 SGHTA and CDR2 FQGTGA come from the germline V gene. V gave up 1 base and J gave up 4 bases, with 4 bases separating them. The CDR3 is made up of 13 amino acids. CDR3 loop: CASSLKATGELFF. The CDR3 DNA is TGTGCCAGCAGCTTAAAAGCCACCGGGGAGCTGTTTTTT.